These 29 T cell receptor beta chains came from one sample sequenced in a study of T-cell reconstitution after alpha-beta-depleted transplantation in children. As it was prepared, the TCRbeta library received unique molecular identifiers. TCRdb re-called the PCR reads with MiXCR, one entry per CDR3 protein. This sample has 700,000 to 950,000 distinct CDR3 sequences; 15% to 20% occur once, and the top ten carry about 5%. Sequenced here: PBMCs, mostly from graft donor cells, sampled 360 days after TCRalphabeta/CD19-depleted stem cell transplant. These receptors were collected from a male patient aged 10-17 years who had a stem cell transplant for acute lymphoblastic leukemia, so the T cells may come from the graft donor.

This clonotype was detected only a few times. The chain recombines TRBV7-8 with TRBJ2-3; D is tentatively TRBD1 or TRBD2 (6 bases each). CDR3 length: 16 residues. Germline V lookup: CDR1 SGHVS, CDR2 FQNEAQ. Trimming cost V 4 bases and J 1 base, with 15 bases left between them. CDR3 region: CASSSGWGAGTDTQYF. CDR3 DNA: TGTGCCAGCAGCTCCGGTTGGGGGGCGGGCACAGATACGCAGTATTTT.

This clonotype was observed at least ten times. This rearrangement joins TRBV20-1 to TRBJ2-1, with TRBD2 identical over 10 bases. The junction had 15 bases not matched to a gene; V was cut back by 3 bases and J by 10 bases. The CDR3 covers 16 residues. CDR1 DFQATT and CDR2 SNEGSKA come from the germline V gene (reference sequence). CDR3: CSARRTFGVAGGEQFF. As DNA, the CDR3 is TGCAGTGCTAGGAGAACTTTCGGGGTAGCGGGAGGAGAGCAGTTCTTC.

The genes are TRBV20-1 and TRBJ2-7, with D perhaps matching TRBD2 (5 bases). The germline V and J ends were trimmed by 5 bases and 3 bases, with 14 bases remaining between them. Germline CDR1 reads DFQATT; CDR2 reads SNEGSKA (reference sequence). This CDR3 has 13 amino acids. The CDR3 region has the DNA TGCAGTGCTCGTAATCCGGGATTCTACGAGCAGTACTTC. Amino acids: CSARNPGFYEQYF.

The chain couples TRBV12-2 to TRBJ2-1. TRBV12-2 is listed as a pseudogene. The CDR3 runs to 12 residues. The CDR3 nucleotides are TGTGCAAGTCTCCCAGCGTTACACATCCAGTTCTTC. Encoded protein: CASLPALHIQFF.

This clonotype was seen at least ten times. The chain combines TRBV4-1 with TRBJ2-2; D not resolved. The CDR3 runs to 14 residues. CDR1 is MGHRA and CDR2 is YSYEKL in the germline V gene. V was cut by 0 bases and J by 5 bases, with 7 bases left in between. DNA for the CDR3: TGCGCCAGCAGCCAAGAAGTGGATACCGGGGAGCTGTTTTTT. This codes for CASSQEVDTGELFF.

The chain links TRBV12-3 or TRBV12-4 to TRBJ2-5; possible D gene TRBD2, 6 bases. The CDR3 covers 15 residues. Trimming removed 5 bases from V and 7 bases from J, with 20 bases in between. The CDR3 loop is CASSPSPGQGGTQYF. DNA for the CDR3: TGTGCCAGCAGTCCATCCCCCGGGCAGGGAGGGACCCAGTACTTC.

The chain uses TRBV7-9 and TRBJ1-2; TRBD1 is a possible D gene (6 bases). The CDR3 consists of 14 residues. Per germline, CDR1 SEHNR and CDR2 FQNEAQ (reference sequence). With 1 base removed from V and 6 bases from J, the gap between germline ends came to 12 bases. In DNA form, the CDR3 reads TGTGCCAGCAGCTTAGTTTCAGGGGACGATGGCTACACCTTC. It encodes CASSLVSGDDGYTF.

The V gene is TRBV10-3, the J gene TRBJ2-5; weak D call: TRBD2 (5 bases). The CDR3 is 11 residues long. Germline V gene lookup returns CDR1 ENHRY and CDR2 SYGVKD. V lost 11 bases to trimming and J lost 5 bases, with 12 bases between them. This chain's CDR3 is CAHRRRETQYF. DNA of the CDR3: TGTGCCCACAGAAGGAGGGAGACCCAGTACTTC.

V gene TRBV5-1 combines with J gene TRBJ1-3, with a tentative D call TRBD1 (5 bases). Between the trimmed V and J ends, which lost 2 bases and 0 bases, there was a span of 12 bases. In germline, CDR1 is SGHRS, CDR2 YFSETQ. The CDR3 is made up of 16 amino acids. The CDR3 loop reads CASSLGDGVSGNTIYF. The CDR3 coding sequence is TGCGCCAGCAGCTTAGGGGACGGCGTCTCTGGAAACACCATATATTTT.

This clonotype came up a few times. The chain links TRBV5-1 to TRBJ2-3, with D perhaps TRBD2 (6 bases). V was cut by 0 bases and J by 4 bases, with 12 bases left in between. There are 15 residues in the CDR3. CDR1 and CDR2 from the germline V gene are SGHRS and YFSETQ. This chain's CDR3 is CASSLAETSPDTQYF. The CDR3 bases are TGCGCCAGCAGCTTGGCTGAAACTAGCCCAGATACGCAGTATTTT.

The chain links TRBV5-1 to TRBJ2-7; perhaps TRBD2 as D (6 bases). The length of the CDR3 is 15 residues. Trimming cost V 0 bases and J 6 bases, with 16 bases left between them. Germline lookup yields CDR1 SGHRS and CDR2 YFSETQ. The CDR3 loop reads CASSLAGGWGTEQYF. CDR3 nucleotides: TGCGCCAGCAGCTTGGCCGGAGGGTGGGGGACCGAGCAGTACTTC.

This chain connects TRBV4-1 to TRBJ2-1; D remains unclear. CDR1 and CDR2 from the germline V gene are MGHRA and YSYEKL. V lost 4 bases and J lost 6, with 13 bases in between. The CDR3 has 14 amino acids. CDR3 sequence reads: CASSPAAWSNEQFF. In nucleotides, the CDR3 is TGCGCCAGCAGCCCAGCCGCCTGGTCCAATGAGCAGTTCTTC.

V usage is TRBV23-1 and J usage is TRBJ2-7, with a weak D call TRBD1 (5 bases). TRBV23-1 is classed as an ORF, of uncertain function. CDR3 length: 16 amino acids. V lost 0 bases, J lost 4 bases, and 16 bases lay in between. CDR3 in amino acids: CASSQSGPRQKYEQYF. CDR3 bases: TGCGCCAGCAGTCAATCGGGTCCGAGACAGAAATACGAGCAGTACTTC.

This clonotype has just a few counts. This chain joins TRBV5-1 and TRBJ2-1; 11 positions agree with TRBD2. V trimming: 6 bases; J trimming: 8 bases; junction bases outside the gene matches: 16. CDR3 length equals 17 residues. Germline CDR1 is SGHRS and CDR2 is YFSETQ. The CDR3 DNA is TGCGCCAGCACCCCGTATACCCTAGCGGGAGGTATCGATGAGCAGTTCTTC. Translating gives CASTPYTLAGGIDEQFF.

A few counts support this clonotype. The rearrangement uses TRBV11-2 and TRBJ2-5; 15 nucleotides align to TRBD2. Germline V gene sequence: CDR1 SGHAT, CDR2 FQNNGV. This CDR3 contains 15 residues. Unmatched junction bases numbered 5, after V lost 3 bases and J lost 9 bases. CDR3 DNA sequence: TGTGCCAGCAGCTTCATGGGACTAGCGGGAGGAGCCCAGTACTTC. The encoded protein is CASSFMGLAGGAQYF.

V is TRBV5-1 and J is TRBJ2-3, with TRBD1 matching 7 bases. This CDR3 region has 17 residues. The junction had 13 bases not matched to a gene; V was cut back by 4 bases and J by 2 bases. From germline, CDR1 is SGHRS and CDR2 YFSETQ. The CDR3 reads CASSPSGQRKSTDTQYF. The CDR3 DNA sequence: TGCGCCAGCAGCCCTTCGGGACAGAGGAAATCCACAGATACGCAGTATTTT.

J is TRBJ2-5 and V is TRBV15, with D tentatively TRBD2 (6 bases). CDR1 and CDR2 from the germline V gene are LNHNV and YYDKDF (reference sequence). The length of the CDR3 is 14 residues. V was clipped by 2 bases and J by 5 bases, with 12 bases between them. This chain's CDR3 is CATSRSFGRETQYF. The CDR3 bases are TGTGCCACCAGCAGATCTTTTGGGAGGGAGACCCAGTACTTC.

This clonotype was seen only a few times. The chain recombines TRBV6-5 with TRBJ1-2; no firm D call. V shed 2 bases and J shed 2 bases, with 6 bases lying between them. This CDR3 is 13 amino acids long. The V gene's germline CDR1 is MNHEY and CDR2 SVGAGI. In nucleotides, the CDR3 is TGTGCCAGCAGTTACAACCGAAACTATGGCTACACCTTC. Translation gives CASSYNRNYGYTF.

Many counts were recorded for this clonotype. The chain couples TRBV18 to TRBJ2-2; D unclear. This CDR3 comprises 14 residues. Deletions cut 1 base from V and 1 base from J, with 4 bases between. The germline gives CDR1 KGHSH, CDR2 LQKENI. CDR3 sequence: CASSPLQNTGELFF. In DNA, the CDR3 is TGTGCCAGCTCACCACTCCAGAACACCGGGGAGCTGTTTTTT. Based on the CDR3 plus reference TRBV18 and TRBJ2-2, the full variable domain is NAGVMQNPRHLVRRRGQEARLRCSPMKGHSHVYWYRQLPEEGLKFMVYLQKENIIDESGMPKERFSAEFPKEGPSILRIQQVVRGDSAAYFCASSPLQNTGELFFGEGSRLTVL.

This clonotype was picked up a small number of times. This chain uses TRBV13 with TRBJ1-1; D is undetermined. CDR1 is PRHDT, CDR2 FYEKMQ, per germline (reference sequence). V was trimmed by 0 bases and J by 4 bases, leaving 18 bases between them. The CDR3 is 17 residues long. CDR3 sequence: CASSLGAGFVSSTEAFF. The CDR3, as DNA: TGTGCCAGCAGCTTAGGGGCCGGGTTCGTAAGTAGCACTGAAGCTTTCTTT.

In DNA form, the CDR3 reads TGTGCCAGTTGGGGAACAGGGAACACCGGGGAGCTGTTTTTT. Its translation: CASWGTGNTGELFF. This chain links TRBV19 with TRBJ2-2, with D tentatively TRBD1 (5 bases). This CDR3 is built from 14 residues. The germline V gene encodes CDR1 LNHDA and CDR2 SQIVND (reference sequence). V lost 8 bases and J lost 1, with 11 bases in between.

The chain joins TRBV5-1 to TRBJ1-5; the D gene is possibly TRBD1 (5 bases). The germline V and J ends were trimmed by 6 bases and 6 bases, with 16 bases remaining between them. The CDR3 spans 14 residues. Germline values: CDR1 SGHRS, CDR2 YFSETQ. In DNA form, the CDR3 reads TGCGCCAGCAAAGGGGACCCCGGTTCTCAGCCCCAGCATTTT. Amino acid sequence: CASKGDPGSQPQHF.

Only a few counts were recorded for this clonotype. V is TRBV9 and J is TRBJ2-3; possibly TRBD2 for D (6 bases). The CDR3 extends over 16 amino acids. Germline V gene data show CDR1 as SGDLS and CDR2 as YYNGEE. V gave up 1 base and J gave up 2 bases, with 14 bases separating them. The CDR3 sequence: CASSVSSGLLTDTQYF. DNA for the CDR3: TGTGCCAGCAGCGTATCCAGCGGGCTCCTCACAGATACGCAGTATTTT.

This clonotype has ten or more counts. The rearrangement joins TRBV4-1 to TRBJ2-1; either TRBD1 or TRBD2 may supply D (5 bases each). The CDR3 totals 17 residues. Deletions cut 0 bases from V and 4 bases from J, with 16 bases between. Germline V gene sequence: CDR1 MGHRA, CDR2 YSYEKL. CDR3 coding DNA: TGCGCCAGCAGCCAAGATAAGGGGAGTACGAGTTACAATGAGCAGTTCTTC. Its translation: CASSQDKGSTSYNEQFF.

The chain recombines TRBV18 with TRBJ2-3; D is ambiguous. The V end lost 0 bases, the J end lost 7 bases, and 8 bases lay between the germline ends. Germline V gives CDR1 KGHSH, CDR2 LQKENI. The CDR3 loop spans 13 amino acids. This chain's CDR3 is CASSPPSQNTQYF. In DNA, the CDR3 is TGTGCCAGCTCACCACCGAGTCAAAATACGCAGTATTTT.

There are a few counts of this clonotype. The rearrangement links TRBV3-1 to TRBJ2-7, with D possibly being TRBD1 (5 bases). Germline loops: CDR1 LGHDT, CDR2 YNNKEL (reference sequence). V dropped 1 base and J dropped 3 bases, with 13 bases sitting between them. This CDR3 is built from 15 residues. CDR3 in amino acids: CASSQGATDLYEQYF. The DNA of the CDR3 is TGTGCCAGCAGCCAAGGCGCGACAGACCTCTACGAGCAGTACTTC.

This rearrangement joins TRBV7-6 to TRBJ2-1; possible D gene TRBD1, 8 bases. The CDR3 has 15 residues. V lost 5 bases and J lost 4, with 15 bases in between. CDR1 and CDR2 (germline): SGHVS, FNYEAQ. The CDR3 loop is CASSGTGGDYNEQFF. The CDR3 DNA is TGTGCCAGCAGCGGTACAGGGGGGGATTACAATGAGCAGTTCTTC.

This clonotype was picked up a small number of times. Here the CDR3 reads CASSPPTYGRTTNIQYF. CDR3 in DNA: TGTGCCAGCTCACCACCGACTTACGGGAGGACCACAAACATTCAGTACTTC. The genes are TRBV18 and TRBJ2-4, with TRBD2 matching 7 bases. With 0 bases clipped from V and 6 bases from J, the junction kept 11 bases outside the gene matches. The length of the CDR3 is 17 residues. Per germline, CDR1 KGHSH and CDR2 LQKENI.

This chain uses TRBV29-1 with TRBJ2-1, with 14 nucleotides matching TRBD2. Germline V gene data show CDR1 as SQVTM and CDR2 as ANQGSEA. Trimming took 5 bases from V and 7 from J; bases not matched to a gene: 10. CDR3 size: 16 residues. CDR3 amino acids: CSVMGLAGVVRNEQFF. The CDR3 nucleotides read TGCAGCGTTATGGGACTAGCGGGAGTGGTAAGGAATGAGCAGTTCTTC.